The present TCR beta chain was sequenced within a study of shared clonotypes between healthy human individuals. Naive CD8 cells comprised CD45RO-negative, CCR7-positively selected cells, excluding terminally differentiated effector memory CD45RA+ cells. Repertoires were generated with immunoSEQ multiplex PCR, while TCRdb's copy carries only in-frame clones and drops some. This repertoire shows around 2,000,000 clones, about 95% found once; its top ten account for 0.9% to 1.5%. Study-level findings and limits: A few donors had 4% to 5% of their naive CD4 clonotypes in common.

On this clone itself: Its antigen is unknown.

This CDR3 is 15 amino acids long. Trimming took 5 bases from V and 5 from J; bases not matched to a gene: 10. The germline CDR1 and CDR2 sequences are MNHEY and SMNVEV (reference sequence). The sequencing input was naive CD8+ T cells sorted from blood. This chain links TRBV27 with TRBJ2-5; 8 bases map to TRBD1. The source of this sequence is a man in his late teens or twenties in good health. The CDR3 sequence: CASSHRTGNRETQYF. CDR3 DNA: TGTGCCAGCAGTCATAGGACAGGGAACCGGGAGACCCAGTACTTC.